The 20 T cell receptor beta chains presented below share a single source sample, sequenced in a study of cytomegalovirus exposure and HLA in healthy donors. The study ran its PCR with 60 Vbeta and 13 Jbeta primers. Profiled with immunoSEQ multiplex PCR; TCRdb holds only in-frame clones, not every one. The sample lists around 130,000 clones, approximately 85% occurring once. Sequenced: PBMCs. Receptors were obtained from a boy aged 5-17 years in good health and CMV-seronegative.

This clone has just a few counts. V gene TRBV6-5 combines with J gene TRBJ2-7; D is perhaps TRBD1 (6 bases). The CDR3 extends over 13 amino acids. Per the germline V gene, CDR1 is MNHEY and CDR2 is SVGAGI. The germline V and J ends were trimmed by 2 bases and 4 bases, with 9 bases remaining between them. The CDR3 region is CASSYRTGYEQYF. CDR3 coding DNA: TGTGCCAGCAGTTACCGCACAGGGTACGAGCAGTACTTC.

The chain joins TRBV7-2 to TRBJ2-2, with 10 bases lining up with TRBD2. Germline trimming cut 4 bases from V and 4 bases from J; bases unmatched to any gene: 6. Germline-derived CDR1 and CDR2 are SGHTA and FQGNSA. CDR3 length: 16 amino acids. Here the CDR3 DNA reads TGTGCCAGCAGCTCGATAGCGGGGGGCGGCACCGGGGAGCTGTTTTTT. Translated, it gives CASSSIAGGGTGELFF.

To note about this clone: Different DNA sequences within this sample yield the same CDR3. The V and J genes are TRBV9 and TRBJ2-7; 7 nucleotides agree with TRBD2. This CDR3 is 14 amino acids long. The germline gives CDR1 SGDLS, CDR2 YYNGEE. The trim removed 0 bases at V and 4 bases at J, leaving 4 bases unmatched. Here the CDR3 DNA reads TGTGCCAGCAGCGTAGGGCTAGCGGATTACGAGCAGTACTTC. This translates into CASSVGLADYEQYF.

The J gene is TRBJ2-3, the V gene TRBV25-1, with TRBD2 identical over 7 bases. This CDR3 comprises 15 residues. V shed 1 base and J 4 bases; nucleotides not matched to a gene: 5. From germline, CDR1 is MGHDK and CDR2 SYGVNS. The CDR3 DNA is TGTGCCAGCAGTGAATGGGAGACTAGCCCAGATACGCAGTATTTT. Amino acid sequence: CASSEWETSPDTQYF. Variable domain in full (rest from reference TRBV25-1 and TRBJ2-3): EADIYQTPRYLVIGTGKKITLECSQTMGHDKMYWYQQDPGMELHLIHYSYGVNSTEKGDLSSESTVSRIRTEHFPLTLESARPSHTSQYLCASSEWETSPDTQYFGPGTRLTVL.

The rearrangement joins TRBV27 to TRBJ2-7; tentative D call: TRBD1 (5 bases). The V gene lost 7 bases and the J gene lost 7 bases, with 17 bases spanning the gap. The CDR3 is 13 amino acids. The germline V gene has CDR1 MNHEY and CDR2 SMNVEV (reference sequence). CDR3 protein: CASKFRVLGEQYF. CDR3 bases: TGTGCCAGCAAGTTCAGGGTTTTGGGAGAGCAGTACTTC.

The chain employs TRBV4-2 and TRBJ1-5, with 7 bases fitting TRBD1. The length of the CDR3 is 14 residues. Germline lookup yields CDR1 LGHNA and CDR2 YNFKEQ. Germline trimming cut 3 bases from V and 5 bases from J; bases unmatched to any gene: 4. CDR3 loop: CASSQGQLDQPQHF. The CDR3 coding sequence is TGTGCCAGCAGCCAGGGACAGCTTGATCAGCCCCAGCATTTT.

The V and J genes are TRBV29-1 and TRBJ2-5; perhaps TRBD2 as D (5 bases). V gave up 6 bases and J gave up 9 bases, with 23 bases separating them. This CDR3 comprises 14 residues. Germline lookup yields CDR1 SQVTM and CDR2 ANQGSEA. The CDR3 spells CSVAGILVPEAQYF. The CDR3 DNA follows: TGCAGCGTCGCTGGGATTCTGGTCCCGGAGGCCCAGTACTTC.

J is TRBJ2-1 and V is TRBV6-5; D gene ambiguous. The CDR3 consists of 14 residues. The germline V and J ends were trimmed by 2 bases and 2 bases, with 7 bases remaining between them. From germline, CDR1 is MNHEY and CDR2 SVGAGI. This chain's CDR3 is CASSYLKTYNEQFF. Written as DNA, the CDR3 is TGTGCCAGCAGTTACCTTAAAACCTACAATGAGCAGTTCTTC.

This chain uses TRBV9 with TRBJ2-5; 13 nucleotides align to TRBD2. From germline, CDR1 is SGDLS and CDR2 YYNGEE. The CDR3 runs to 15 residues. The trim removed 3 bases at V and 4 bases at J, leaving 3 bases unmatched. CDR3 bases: TGTGCCAGCAGCGCCGGACTAGCGGGGGTAGAGACCCAGTACTTC. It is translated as CASSAGLAGVETQYF.

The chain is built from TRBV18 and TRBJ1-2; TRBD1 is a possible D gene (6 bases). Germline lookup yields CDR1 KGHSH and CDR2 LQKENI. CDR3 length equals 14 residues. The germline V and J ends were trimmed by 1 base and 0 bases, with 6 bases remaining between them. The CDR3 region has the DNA TGTGCCAGCTCACCACGACAGGCTAACTATGGCTACACCTTC. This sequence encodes CASSPRQANYGYTF. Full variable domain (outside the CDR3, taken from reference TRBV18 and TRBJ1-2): NAGVMQNPRHLVRRRGQEARLRCSPMKGHSHVYWYRQLPEEGLKFMVYLQKENIIDESGMPKERFSAEFPKEGPSILRIQQVVRGDSAAYFCASSPRQANYGYTFGSGTRLTVV.

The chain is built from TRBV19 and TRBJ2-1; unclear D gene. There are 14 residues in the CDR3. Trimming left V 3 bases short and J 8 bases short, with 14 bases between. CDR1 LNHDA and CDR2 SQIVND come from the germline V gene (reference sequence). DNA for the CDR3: TGTGCCAGTAGTATCGGTTCCGACGCGGATGAGCAGTTCTTC. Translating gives CASSIGSDADEQFF.

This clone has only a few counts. The CDR3 DNA is TGTGCCAGTAGTATAAGAAGTTCCGGGACCCAGTACTTC. It encodes CASSIRSSGTQYF. V is TRBV19 and J is TRBJ2-5; D is uncertain. The CDR3 runs 13 residues. Germline V lookup: CDR1 LNHDA, CDR2 SQIVND (reference sequence). Trimming shortened V by 2 bases and J by 7 bases, and 11 bases separated the two germline ends.

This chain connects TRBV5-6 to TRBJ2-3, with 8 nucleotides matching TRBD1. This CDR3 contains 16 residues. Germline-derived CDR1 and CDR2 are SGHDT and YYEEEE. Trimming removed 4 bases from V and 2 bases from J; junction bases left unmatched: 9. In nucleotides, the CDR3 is TGTGCCAGCAGCGAAACAGGGGGTAGTGACACAGATACGCAGTATTTT. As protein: CASSETGGSDTDTQYF. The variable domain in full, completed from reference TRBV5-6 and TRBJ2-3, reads DAGVTQSPTHLIKTRGQQVTLRCSPKSGHDTVSWYQQALGQGPQFIFQYYEEEERQRGNFPDRFSGHQFPNYSSELNVNALLLGDSALYLCASSETGGSDTDTQYFGPGTRLTVL.

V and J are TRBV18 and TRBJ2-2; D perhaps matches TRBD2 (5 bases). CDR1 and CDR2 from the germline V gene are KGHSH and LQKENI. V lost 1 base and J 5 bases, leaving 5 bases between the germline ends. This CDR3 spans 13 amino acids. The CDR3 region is CASSPRGTGELFF. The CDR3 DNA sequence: TGTGCCAGCTCACCACGCGGGACCGGGGAGCTGTTTTTT.

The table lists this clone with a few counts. The CDR3 protein is CASSLQGKLDIQYF. The CDR3 coding sequence is TGTGCCAGCAGCTTGCAGGGAAAGTTGGACATTCAGTACTTC. The chain couples TRBV5-5 to TRBJ2-4, with a weak D call TRBD1 (5 bases). The CDR3 is 14 amino acids. Germline loops: CDR1 SGHKS, CDR2 YYEKEE (reference sequence). The V end was cut by 1 base, the J end by 8 bases, with 13 bases between.

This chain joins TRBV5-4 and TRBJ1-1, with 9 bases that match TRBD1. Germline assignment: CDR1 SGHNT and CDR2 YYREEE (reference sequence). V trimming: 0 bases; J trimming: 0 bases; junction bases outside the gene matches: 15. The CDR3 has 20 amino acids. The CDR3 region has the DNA TGTGCCAGCAGCTTGGATAAGGACAGGGGCTCTACTTCCATGAACACTGAAGCTTTCTTT. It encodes CASSLDKDRGSTSMNTEAFF.

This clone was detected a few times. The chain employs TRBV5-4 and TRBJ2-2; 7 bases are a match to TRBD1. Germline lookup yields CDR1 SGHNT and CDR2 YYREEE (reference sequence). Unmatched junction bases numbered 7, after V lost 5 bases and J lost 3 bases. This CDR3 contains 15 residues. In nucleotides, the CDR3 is TGTGCCAGCAGGTTAGGGGGCAGGGACACCGGGGAGCTGTTTTTT. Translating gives CASRLGGRDTGELFF.

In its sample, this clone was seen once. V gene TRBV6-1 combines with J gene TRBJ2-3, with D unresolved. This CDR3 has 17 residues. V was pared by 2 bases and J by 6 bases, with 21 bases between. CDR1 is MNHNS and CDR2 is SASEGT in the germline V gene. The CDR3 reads CASSEQAALFLGDTQYF. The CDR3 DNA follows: TGTGCCAGCAGTGAACAGGCAGCCCTCTTTCTCGGCGATACGCAGTATTTT.

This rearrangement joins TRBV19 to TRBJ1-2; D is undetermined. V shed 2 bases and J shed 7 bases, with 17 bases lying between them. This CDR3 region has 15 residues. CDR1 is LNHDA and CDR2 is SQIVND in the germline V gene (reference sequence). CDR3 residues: CASSINDLGGFGYTF. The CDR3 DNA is TGTGCCAGTAGTATAAATGACCTGGGAGGGTTTGGCTACACCTTC.

CDR3 DNA sequence: TGCGCCAGCAGCGCAACAGGAAACACAGATACGCAGTATTTT. It codes for CASSATGNTDTQYF. The V and J genes are TRBV5-1 and TRBJ2-3; possible D gene TRBD1, 5 bases. The CDR3 is 14 residues long. The V end was cut by 4 bases, the J end by 2 bases, with 11 bases between. Germline-derived CDR1 and CDR2 are SGHRS and YFSETQ. Looking up the rest from reference TRBV5-1 and TRBJ2-3 gives the full variable domain: KAGVTQTPRYLIKTRGQQVTLSCSPISGHRSVSWYQQTPGQGLQFLFEYFSETQRNKGNFPGRFSGRQFSNSRSEMNVSTLELGDSALYLCASSATGNTDTQYFGPGTRLTVL.